This T cell receptor beta chain was profiled in a study of CD8 T cells in ankylosing spondylitis. General study points: Significant enrichment of disease-linked clones was reported in matched ankylosing spondylitis synovial fluid.

Using its own MiXCR run on the 5' RACE reads, TCRdb lists one record per CDR3 protein. The sample contains 200,000 or so distinct CDR3 sequences, roughly 20% of which appear only once. To note about this clonotype: Its target is unknown.

V shed 0 bases and J shed 0 bases, with 9 bases lying between them. CDR3 length: 16 amino acids. Germline V gives CDR1 LGHNA, CDR2 YSLEER. The source material was blood, either unsorted or a sorted T cell fraction (not recorded which). V gene TRBV4-3 combines with J gene TRBJ2-1, with D uncertain. This receptor was identified in a male donor under 30 with ankylosing spondylitis or in good health (not recorded which). Here the CDR3 reads CASSQDDLNSYNEQFF. As DNA, the CDR3 is TGCGCCAGCAGCCAAGATGACCTTAACTCCTACAATGAGCAGTTCTTC.